One T cell receptor beta chain is described in this entry. The length of the CDR3 is 17 residues. Germline CDR1 SGDLS, CDR2 YYNGEE. The V and J ends lost 3 bases and 0 bases respectively, with 16 bases between them. The sample belongs to a study of OX40 agonist ivuxolimab in advanced cancers. Libraries were prepared by immunoSEQ multiplex PCR; TCRdb keeps only in-frame clonotypes and omits some of them. Of some 45,000 clones detected, about nine tenths appear once; the ten largest clones hold around an eighth. The sequenced sample was CD4+ or CD8+ T cells sorted from blood, obtained in a trial of the OX40 agonist ivuxolimab. This clonotype was obtained from an adult with an advanced solid tumor such as melanoma, head and neck, liver or kidney cancer. The chain couples TRBV9 to TRBJ2-1; D remains ambiguous. CDR3 sequence: CASSGSIVSSSYNEQFF. The CDR3 DNA reads as TGTGCCAGCAGCGGATCCATTGTTTCCAGCTCCTACAATGAGCAGTTCTTC.